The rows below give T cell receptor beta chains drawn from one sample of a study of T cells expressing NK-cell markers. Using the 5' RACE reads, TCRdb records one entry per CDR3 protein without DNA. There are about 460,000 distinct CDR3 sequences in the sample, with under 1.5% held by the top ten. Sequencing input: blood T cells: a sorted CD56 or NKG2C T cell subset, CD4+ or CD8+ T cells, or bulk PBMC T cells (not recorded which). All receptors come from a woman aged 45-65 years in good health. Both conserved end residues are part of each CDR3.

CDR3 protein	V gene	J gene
CASSLAASVSSYEQYF	TRBV7-2	TRBJ2-7
CASSPNSGRAVGELFF	TRBV7-7	TRBJ2-2
CASSPQRQYNEQFF	TRBV7-9	TRBJ2-1
CASSESRGGQSNEQFF	TRBV10-1	TRBJ2-1
CASSLGLAGGYNEQFF	TRBV12-3/TRBV12-4	TRBJ2-1
CATRTGGEETQYF	TRBV24-1	TRBJ2-5
CASNPGGPEQYF	TRBV2	TRBJ2-7
CASSPSLGTPFF	TRBV12-3/TRBV12-4	TRBJ2-1
CASSSRRTHQPQHF	TRBV12-3/TRBV12-4	TRBJ1-5
CASRRTGRNGELFF	TRBV9	TRBJ2-2
CAICQEPRNTEAFF	TRBV10-3	TRBJ1-1
CASIRGDTGFLNTEAFF	TRBV25-1	TRBJ1-1
CASIPGLAVTYGEQFF	TRBV5-1	TRBJ2-1
CSVSEGQGLYEQYF	TRBV29-1	TRBJ2-7
CASSLTGDLRTEAFF	TRBV27	TRBJ1-1
CASSLNTEVGIQYF	TRBV5-1	TRBJ2-4
CASSRASRDTEAFF	TRBV4-1	TRBJ1-1
CASSQVGWMAFF	TRBV4-1	TRBJ1-1
CASSHPLAGTNTGELFF	TRBV4-1	TRBJ2-2
CASSDRLSSYEQYF	TRBV6-5	TRBJ2-7
CASKIRGGDNYGYTF	TRBV6-1	TRBJ1-2
CASSQEEAADSNQPQHF	TRBV4-1	TRBJ1-5
CAWSVYSNEKLFF	TRBV30	TRBJ1-4
CASIGSTDTQYF	TRBV12-3/TRBV12-4	TRBJ2-3
CASEKDRWNTEAFF	TRBV7-9	TRBJ1-1
CASSATSGRGDTQYF	TRBV9	TRBJ2-3
CASSLAPGAPYEQYF	TRBV7-8	TRBJ2-7
CASSQSLEGHGYTF	TRBV12-3/TRBV12-4	TRBJ1-2
CATSSRGWEEFF	TRBV15	TRBJ2-1
CASSSVIQGSRSNEQFF	TRBV5-1	TRBJ2-1
CASSPRPRLQKETQYF	TRBV3-1	TRBJ2-5
CASSILDSSYGYTF	TRBV19	TRBJ1-2
CSVEQGVSGTQYF	TRBV29-1	TRBJ2-3
CASSRDSLYGYTF	TRBV18	TRBJ1-2
CASSPPGGWRFF	TRBV6-2/TRBV6-3	TRBJ2-1
CSVEVQVGRANTEAFF	TRBV29-1	TRBJ1-1
CASSSRGIYNEQFF	TRBV5-1	TRBJ2-1
CASSQVQLAGVSGELFF	TRBV4-2	TRBJ2-2
CASATPGLAGGLGTDTQYF	TRBV7-3	TRBJ2-3
CSANPRGRNTQYF	TRBV20-1	TRBJ2-3
CASSFRSVRTEAFF	TRBV7-2	TRBJ1-1
CASSAGQRTDTQYF	TRBV11-3	TRBJ2-3
CASSSLGGGGTEAFF	TRBV7-9	TRBJ1-1
CASSLVRRGTDTQYF	TRBV7-7	TRBJ2-3
CASSSRTSGDYNEQFF	TRBV12-3/TRBV12-4	TRBJ2-1
CSVKTSYPDTQYF	TRBV29-1	TRBJ2-3